A selection of T cell receptor beta chains follows, all from one sample in a study of shared clonotypes between healthy human individuals. TCRdb keeps only in-frame clones here, not all; method: immunoSEQ multiplex PCR. The table has around 510,000 clones, 70% to 80% seen once; the top ten hold more than 10%. The sample consisted of PBMCs. Receptor source: a woman in her 40s in good health. Some clones in this sample may be carry-over from other donors' samples. CDR3s include the opening cysteine and the closing phenylalanine or tryptophan.

j_gene	v_gene	CDR3aa
TRBJ1-5	TRBV29-1	CSVEEGRGPQHF
TRBJ2-1	TRBV9	CASSVGVRGTSGSDEQFF
TRBJ2-7	TRBV9	CASSVGAGLRVEQYF
TRBJ2-3	TRBV30	CAWKWTGGTDTQYF
TRBJ2-1	TRBV13	CASSLSGGGSYNEQFF
TRBJ1-5	TRBV18	CASSQGSNQPQHF
TRBJ1-3	TRBV2	CASSVESGPGNTIYF
TRBJ2-7	TRBV28	CASSFPPGRSSYEQYF
TRBJ2-4	TRBV6-1	CASSALGQGEVQYF
TRBJ2-1	TRBV6-5	CASSPKRGSYNEQFF
TRBJ1-3	TRBV23-1	CASSRPTGSIGNTIYF
TRBJ2-3	TRBV7-6	CASRTGLAADTQYF
TRBJ1-5	TRBV30	CAWSGTGLDQPQHF
TRBJ2-7	TRBV29-1	CSAAWTSGSGEQYF
TRBJ2-1	TRBV5-1	CASRSKPGLADYNEQFF
-	TRBV30	CACQRKGVYEQYF
TRBJ2-1	TRBV11-3	CASSLTSGRGNEQFF
TRBJ2-7	TRBV6-5	CASSYGVRTYEQYF
TRBJ2-7	TRBV27	CASKLAGTYEQYF
TRBJ2-1	TRBV29-1	CSVRVANEQFF
TRBJ1-1	TRBV19	CASSTPGRIKGTEAFF
TRBJ1-4	TRBV11-3	CASSLGRLNEKLFF
TRBJ1-3	TRBV7-3	CASSSFAGNTIYF
TRBJ1-2	TRBV9	CASSVFTANYGYTF
TRBJ2-5	TRBV25-1	CASSERLEGAETQYF
TRBJ2-2	TRBV11-3	CASSLLTGGSAGELFF